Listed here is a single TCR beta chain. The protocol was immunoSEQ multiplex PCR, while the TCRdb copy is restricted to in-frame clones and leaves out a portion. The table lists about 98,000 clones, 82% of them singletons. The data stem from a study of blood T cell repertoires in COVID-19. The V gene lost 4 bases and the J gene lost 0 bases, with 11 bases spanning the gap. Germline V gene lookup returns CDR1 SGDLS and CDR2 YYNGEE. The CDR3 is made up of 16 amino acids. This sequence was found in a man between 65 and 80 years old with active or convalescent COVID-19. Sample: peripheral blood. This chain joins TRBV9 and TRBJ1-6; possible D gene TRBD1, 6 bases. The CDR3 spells CASSREQGSYNSPLHF. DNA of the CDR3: TGTGCCAGCAGCCGTGAACAGGGCTCCTATAATTCACCCCTCCACTTT.